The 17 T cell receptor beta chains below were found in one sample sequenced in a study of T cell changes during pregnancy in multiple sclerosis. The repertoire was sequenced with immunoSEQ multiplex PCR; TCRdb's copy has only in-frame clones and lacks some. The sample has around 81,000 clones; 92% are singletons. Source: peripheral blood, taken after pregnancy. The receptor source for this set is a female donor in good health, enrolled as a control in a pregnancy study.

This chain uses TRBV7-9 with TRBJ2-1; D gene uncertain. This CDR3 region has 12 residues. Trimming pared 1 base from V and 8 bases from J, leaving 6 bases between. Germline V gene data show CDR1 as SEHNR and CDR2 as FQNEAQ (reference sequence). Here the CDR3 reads CASSLGVDEQFF. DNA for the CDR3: TGTGCCAGCAGCTTAGGCGTTGATGAGCAGTTCTTC.

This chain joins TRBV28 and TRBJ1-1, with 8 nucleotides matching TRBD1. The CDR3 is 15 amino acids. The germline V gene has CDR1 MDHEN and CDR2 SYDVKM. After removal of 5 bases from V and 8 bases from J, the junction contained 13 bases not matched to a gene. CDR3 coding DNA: TGTGCCAGCAGTCCCCAACCTGACAGGGGTTTGGAAGCTTTCTTT. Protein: CASSPQPDRGLEAFF.

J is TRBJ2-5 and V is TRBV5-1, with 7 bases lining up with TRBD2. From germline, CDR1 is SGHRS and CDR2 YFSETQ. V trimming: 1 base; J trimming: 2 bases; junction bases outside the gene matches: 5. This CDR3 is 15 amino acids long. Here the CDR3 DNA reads TGCGCCAGCAGCTTGCAATCGGGAGGACAAGAGACCCAGTACTTC. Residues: CASSLQSGGQETQYF.

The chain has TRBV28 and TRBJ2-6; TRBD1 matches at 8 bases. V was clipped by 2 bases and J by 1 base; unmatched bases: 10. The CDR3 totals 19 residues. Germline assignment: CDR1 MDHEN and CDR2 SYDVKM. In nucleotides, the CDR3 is TGTGCCAGCAGTTTAGTGGGCAGGGGGCTAGTTTCTGGGGCCAACGTCCTGACTTTC. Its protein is CASSLVGRGLVSGANVLTF. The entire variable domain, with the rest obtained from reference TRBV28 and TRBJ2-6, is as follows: DVKVTQSSRYLVKRTGEKVFLECVQDMDHENMFWYRQDPGLGLRLIYFSYDVKMKEKGDIPEGYSVSREKKERFSLILESASTNQTSMYLCASSLVGRGLVSGANVLTFGAGSRLTVL.

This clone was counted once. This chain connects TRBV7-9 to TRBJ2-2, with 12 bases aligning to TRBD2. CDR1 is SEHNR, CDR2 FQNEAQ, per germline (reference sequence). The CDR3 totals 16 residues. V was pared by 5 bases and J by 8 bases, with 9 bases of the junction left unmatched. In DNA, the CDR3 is TGTGCCAGCAGCCCTGGGACTAGCGGGTCTCGGGGGGAGCTGTTTTTT. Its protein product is CASSPGTSGSRGELFF.

In DNA form, the CDR3 reads TGTGCCAGCAGTTTATTCGGGGGTTTTTCGGAGAACACTGAAGCTTTCTTT. Residues: CASSLFGGFSENTEAFF. The rearrangement joins TRBV28 to TRBJ1-1, with D possibly TRBD1 on 5 matching bases. This CDR3 is 17 amino acids long. Germline V gives CDR1 MDHEN, CDR2 SYDVKM. V lost 1 base and J 1 base, leaving 16 bases between the germline ends.

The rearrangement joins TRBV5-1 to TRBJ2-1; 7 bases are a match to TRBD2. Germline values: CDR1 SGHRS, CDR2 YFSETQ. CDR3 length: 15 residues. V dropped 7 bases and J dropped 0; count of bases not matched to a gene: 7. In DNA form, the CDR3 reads TGCGCCAGCCGACGGGGCGGGAGCTCCTACAATGAGCAGTTCTTC. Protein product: CASRRGGSSYNEQFF.

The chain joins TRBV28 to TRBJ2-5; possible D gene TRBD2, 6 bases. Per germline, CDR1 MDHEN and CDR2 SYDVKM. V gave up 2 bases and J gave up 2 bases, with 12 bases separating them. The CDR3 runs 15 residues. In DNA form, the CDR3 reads TGTGCCAGCAGTTTAGCTAGCGCTCATCAAGAGACCCAGTACTTC. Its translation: CASSLASAHQETQYF. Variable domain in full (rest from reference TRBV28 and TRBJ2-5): DVKVTQSSRYLVKRTGEKVFLECVQDMDHENMFWYRQDPGLGLRLIYFSYDVKMKEKGDIPEGYSVSREKKERFSLILESASTNQTSMYLCASSLASAHQETQYFGPGTRLLVL.

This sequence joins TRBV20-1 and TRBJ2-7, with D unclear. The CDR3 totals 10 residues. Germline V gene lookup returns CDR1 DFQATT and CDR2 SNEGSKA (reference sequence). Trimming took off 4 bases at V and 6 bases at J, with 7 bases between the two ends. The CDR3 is CSAKTPEQYF. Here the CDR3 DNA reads TGCAGTGCTAAGACACCCGAGCAGTACTTC.

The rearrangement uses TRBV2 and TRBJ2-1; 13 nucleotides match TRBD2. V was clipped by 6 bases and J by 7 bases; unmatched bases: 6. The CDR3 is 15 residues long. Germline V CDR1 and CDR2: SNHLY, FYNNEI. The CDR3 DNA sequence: TGTGCCAGCAGAGATGGACTAGCGGGGGTTAATGAGCAGTTCTTC. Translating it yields CASRDGLAGVNEQFF.

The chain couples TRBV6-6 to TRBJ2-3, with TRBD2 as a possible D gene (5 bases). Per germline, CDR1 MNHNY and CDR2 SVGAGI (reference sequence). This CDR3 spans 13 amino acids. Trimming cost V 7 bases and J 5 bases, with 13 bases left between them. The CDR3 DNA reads TGTGCCAGCACCCCTCCAGGAGGAGATACGCAGTATTTT. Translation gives CASTPPGGDTQYF.

In DNA, the CDR3 is TGTGCCAGCAGCCCCACCGGAGGTCTAGCGGGAAGCGATGAGCAGTTCTTC. This gives the protein CASSPTGGLAGSDEQFF. This chain connects TRBV4-2 to TRBJ2-1, with TRBD2 matching 9 bases. With V trimmed by 4 bases and J by 8 bases, 15 bases remained unmatched. Per germline, CDR1 LGHNA and CDR2 YNFKEQ. The CDR3 runs to 17 residues.

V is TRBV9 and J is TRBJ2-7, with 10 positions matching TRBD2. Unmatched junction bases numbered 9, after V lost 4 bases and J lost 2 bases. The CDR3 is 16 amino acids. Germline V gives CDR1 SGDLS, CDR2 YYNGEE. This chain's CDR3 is CASSTGLAEGTYEQYF. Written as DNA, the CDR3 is TGTGCCAGCAGCACCGGACTAGCGGAAGGAACCTACGAGCAGTACTTC.

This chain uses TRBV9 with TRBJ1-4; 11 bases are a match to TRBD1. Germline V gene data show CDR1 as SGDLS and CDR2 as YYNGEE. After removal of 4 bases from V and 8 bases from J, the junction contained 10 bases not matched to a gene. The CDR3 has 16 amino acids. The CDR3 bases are TGTGCCAGCAGCTCTTTGGTGGGACAGGGGGGCGAAAAACTGTTTTTT. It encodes CASSSLVGQGGEKLFF.

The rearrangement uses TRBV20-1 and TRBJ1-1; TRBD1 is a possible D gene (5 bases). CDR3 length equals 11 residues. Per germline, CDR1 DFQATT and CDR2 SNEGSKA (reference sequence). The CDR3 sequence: CGTPGSSEAFF. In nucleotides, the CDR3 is TGCGGAACTCCAGGGTCATCTGAAGCTTTCTTT.

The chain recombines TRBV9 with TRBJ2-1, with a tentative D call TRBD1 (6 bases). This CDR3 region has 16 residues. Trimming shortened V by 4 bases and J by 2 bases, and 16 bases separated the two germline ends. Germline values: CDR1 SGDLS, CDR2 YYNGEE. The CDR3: CASSPERGWPYNEQFF. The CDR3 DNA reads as TGTGCCAGCAGCCCGGAAAGGGGGTGGCCCTACAATGAGCAGTTCTTC.

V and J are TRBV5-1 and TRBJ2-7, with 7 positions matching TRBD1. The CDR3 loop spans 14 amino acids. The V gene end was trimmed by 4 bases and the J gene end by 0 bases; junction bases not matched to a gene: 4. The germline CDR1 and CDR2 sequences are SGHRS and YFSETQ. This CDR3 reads CASSPGTVSYEQYF. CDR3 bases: TGCGCCAGCAGCCCAGGGACAGTCTCCTACGAGCAGTACTTC.